The 32 T cell receptor beta chains listed next were all sequenced from one sample in a study of cytomegalovirus exposure and HLA in healthy donors. Here immunoSEQ multiplex PCR was the method, and the copy in TCRdb shows in-frame clones only, minus some. Altogether about 83,000 clones are present, approximately 96% being singletons, with the ten largest covering about 1.3%. Sequencing was done on a sample of PBMCs. The receptors were sampled from a woman between 18 and 29 years old in good health and CMV-seronegative.

The chain has TRBV7-9 and TRBJ2-1; the D gene is possibly TRBD2 (6 bases). Germline assignment: CDR1 SEHNR and CDR2 FQNEAQ (reference sequence). There are 12 residues in the CDR3. The CDR3, as DNA: TGTGCGTACCTAGCGACCTACAATGAGCAGTTCTTC. Its protein product is CAYLATYNEQFF.

The chain employs TRBV28 and TRBJ1-2, with 7 positions matching TRBD1. J lost 7 bases, V lost 3 bases, and 2 bases had no gene match. Germline V gives CDR1 MDHEN, CDR2 SYDVKM. There are 12 residues in the CDR3. The CDR3 bases are TGTGCCAGCAGTTTGGACAGGCGTGGCTACACCTTC. It yields the protein CASSLDRRGYTF.

This clone was seen once. The chain links TRBV21-1 to TRBJ2-4; the D segment call TRBD2 is taken from the table without a DNA check. TRBV21-1 is shown as a pseudogene. CDR3 size: 16 residues. The chain's CDR3 is CASTTTSGVAKNIQYF. CDR3 coding DNA: TGTGCCAGCACTACGACTAGCGGAGTAGCCAAAAACATTCAGTACTTC.

The V call is TRBV7-2, the J call TRBJ2-7; 10 bases agree with TRBD2. V was clipped by 1 base and J by 6 bases; unmatched bases: 3. The CDR3 consists of 14 residues. Germline lookup yields CDR1 SGHTA and CDR2 FQGNSA. The DNA of the CDR3 is TGTGCCAGCAGCTTAGTGGGGACTAGCGTCGAGCAGTACTTC. This encodes CASSLVGTSVEQYF.

The chain is built from TRBV7-6 and TRBJ1-3; 7 nucleotides match TRBD1. Germline CDR1 is SGHVS and CDR2 is FNYEAQ. The V gene end was trimmed by 3 bases and the J gene end by 2 bases; junction bases not matched to a gene: 4. The CDR3 runs 15 residues. The CDR3: CASSFAGTAGNTIYF. As DNA, the CDR3 is TGTGCCAGCAGCTTCGCCGGGACAGCTGGAAACACCATATATTTT.

The chain carries TRBV7-2 and TRBJ2-1; 14 positions agree with TRBD2. From germline, CDR1 is SGHTA and CDR2 FQGNSA. Germline trimming cut 5 bases from V and 8 bases from J; bases unmatched to any gene: 8. CDR3 size: 16 residues. The CDR3 loop is CASSLGTSGSSHEQFF. As DNA, the CDR3 is TGTGCCAGCAGCCTCGGGACTAGCGGGAGTTCCCATGAGCAGTTCTTC.

This sequence joins TRBV10-1 and TRBJ2-1, with 10 bases that match TRBD1. V trimming: 6 bases; J trimming: 4 bases; junction bases outside the gene matches: 6. The germline V gene encodes CDR1 WNHNN and CDR2 SYGVQD (reference sequence). The CDR3 contains 15 residues. The CDR3 coding sequence is TGCGCCAGCAGCCCAGGGACAGGGGATTACAATGAGCAGTTCTTC. Translation: CASSPGTGDYNEQFF.

The rearrangement joins TRBV6-1 to TRBJ2-4; 7 bases are a match to TRBD1. V was clipped by 3 bases and J by 0 bases; unmatched bases: 14. This CDR3 is built from 19 residues. From germline, CDR1 is MNHNS and CDR2 SASEGT. CDR3 nucleotide sequence: TGTGCCAGCAGTGAGATCTACGGGACAGTTCTCATAGCCAAAAACATTCAGTACTTC. Its protein is CASSEIYGTVLIAKNIQYF.

This sequence joins TRBV14 and TRBJ2-5, with TRBD2 matching over 7 bases. The CDR3 is made up of 13 amino acids. CDR1 and CDR2 (germline): SGHDN, FVKESK. After removal of 4 bases from V and 5 bases from J, the junction contained 4 bases not matched to a gene. The CDR3 DNA sequence: TGTGCCAGCAGCCGAGCGGGGACGGAGACCCAGTACTTC. Its protein product is CASSRAGTETQYF.

The gene calls are TRBV7-7 and TRBJ2-5; a weak D match, TRBD1 (6 bases). The CDR3 has 14 residues. The germline gives CDR1 SSHAT, CDR2 FNYEAQ (reference sequence). V gave up 3 bases and J gave up 4 bases, with 12 bases separating them. The CDR3, as DNA: TGTGCCAGCAGCTTGATTGGGGGCGGAGAGACCCAGTACTTC. This encodes CASSLIGGGETQYF.

The rearrangement uses TRBV11-2 and TRBJ2-7; 8 nucleotides match TRBD2. J was trimmed by 2 bases and V by 6 bases; bases with no gene match: 9. Germline loops: CDR1 SGHAT, CDR2 FQNNGV. The CDR3 has 15 amino acids. The CDR3 reads CASSYQAGGTYEQYF. CDR3 sequence (DNA): TGTGCCAGCAGTTACCAGGCGGGAGGCACCTACGAGCAGTACTTC.

The J gene is TRBJ1-2, the V gene TRBV7-9; D unresolved. Germline V lookup: CDR1 SEHNR, CDR2 FQNEAQ (reference sequence). V dropped 1 base and J dropped 4 bases, with 13 bases sitting between them. This CDR3 comprises 15 residues. The CDR3 DNA reads TGTGCCAGCAGCTTAGACGTGGCCGAACCCTATGGCTACACCTTC. Protein: CASSLDVAEPYGYTF.

This chain joins TRBV18 and TRBJ2-7; 11 nucleotides align to TRBD1. J lost 5 bases, V lost 5 bases, and 5 bases had no gene match. Germline CDR1 is KGHSH and CDR2 is LQKENI. There are 14 residues in the CDR3. The CDR3 DNA is TGTGCCAGCTCAGCGGACAGGGGGCGGCACGAGCAGTACTTC. Translated, it gives CASSADRGRHEQYF.

The chain links TRBV28 to TRBJ2-7; TRBD2 is a possible D gene (5 bases). The V gene's germline CDR1 is MDHEN and CDR2 SYDVKM. The ends were cut back, 4 bases at V and 4 bases at J, with 8 bases in the middle. The CDR3 sequence is 12 residues long. The chain's CDR3 is CASSWTYYEQYF. The CDR3 DNA sequence: TGTGCCAGCAGTTGGACTTATTACGAGCAGTACTTC.

With respect to this clone: Compared with germline, one end of the junction differs, possibly owing to a read error. The gene calls are TRBV9 and TRBJ1-2, with TRBD1 as a possible D gene (6 bases). Germline values: CDR1 SGDLS, CDR2 YYNGEE. This CDR3 contains 17 residues. The CDR3, as DNA: TGTGCCAGCAGCGTAGTACCCCTTACAGGACAGATCTATCGCTACACCTTC. Protein: CASSVVPLTGQIYRYTF.

The chain uses TRBV10-3 and TRBJ2-1, with TRBD1 identical over 8 bases. The CDR3 length is 17 residues. V was pared by 3 bases and J by 5 bases, with 12 bases of the junction left unmatched. CDR1 is ENHRY and CDR2 is SYGVKD in the germline V gene. The CDR3 here is CAISDPRTGRYNNEQFF. CDR3 sequence (DNA): TGTGCCATCAGTGACCCCAGGACAGGGAGGTATAACAATGAGCAGTTCTTC.

The chain joins TRBV7-9 to TRBJ1-5, with unresolved D. The germline gives CDR1 SEHNR, CDR2 FQNEAQ (reference sequence). This CDR3 is built from 12 residues. Trimming cost V 5 bases and J 5 bases, with 7 bases left between them. CDR3 nucleotide sequence: TGTGCCAGCAGCCTCAGTTATCAGCCCCAGCATTTT. Protein product: CASSLSYQPQHF.

A note on this clone: Other DNA sequences in the sample encode the same CDR3. V is TRBV6-5 and J is TRBJ2-7, with 12 bases lining up with TRBD2. CDR1 and CDR2 (germline): MNHEY, SVGAGI. Trimming at V came to 0 bases and at J to 4 bases, leaving 1 base not matched to a gene. The CDR3 consists of 15 residues. The CDR3 spells CASSYSTSGSYEQYF. CDR3 DNA sequence: TGTGCCAGCAGTTACTCGACTAGCGGGAGTTACGAGCAGTACTTC.

This chain uses TRBV2 with TRBJ2-3; D perhaps matches TRBD2 (6 bases). The V gene lost 6 bases and the J gene lost 4 bases, with 14 bases spanning the gap. Germline lookup yields CDR1 SNHLY and CDR2 FYNNEI. The CDR3 contains 14 residues. CDR3 in amino acids: CASSLGTFADTQYF. In DNA, the CDR3 is TGTGCCAGCAGCCTAGGGACTTTTGCAGATACGCAGTATTTT. The variable domain in full, completed from reference TRBV2 and TRBJ2-3, reads EPEVTQTPSHQVTQMGQEVILRCVPISNHLYFYWYRQILGQKVEFLVSFYNNEISEKSEIFDDQFSVERPDGSNFTLKIRSTKLEDSAMYFCASSLGTFADTQYFGPGTRLTVL.

V usage is TRBV7-9 and J usage is TRBJ1-2; the D gene is possibly TRBD1 (5 bases). CDR3 length: 14 amino acids. The germline V gene has CDR1 SEHNR and CDR2 FQNEAQ (reference sequence). V shed 2 bases and J shed 2 bases, with 9 bases lying between them. The chain's CDR3 is CASSLNPGNYGYTF. In DNA, the CDR3 is TGTGCCAGCAGCTTAAACCCAGGGAACTATGGCTACACCTTC.

The chain combines TRBV2 with TRBJ1-5; perhaps TRBD1 as D (5 bases). CDR3 size: 14 residues. Germline assignment: CDR1 SNHLY and CDR2 FYNNEI. V lost 0 bases and J lost 5, with 8 bases in between. This CDR3 reads CASSEAGGDQPQHF. The CDR3 DNA reads TGTGCCAGCAGTGAAGCGGGGGGGGATCAGCCCCAGCATTTT.

The chain carries TRBV28 and TRBJ1-5; D perhaps matches TRBD1 (6 bases). Per the germline V gene, CDR1 is MDHEN and CDR2 is SYDVKM. The length of the CDR3 is 18 residues. The germline V and J ends were trimmed by 2 bases and 6 bases, with 23 bases remaining between them. DNA of the CDR3: TGTGCCAGCAGTTTACAGTGGGACATGGGGTTGTCTGGTCAGCCCCAGCATTTT. Residues: CASSLQWDMGLSGQPQHF.

J is TRBJ2-1 and V is TRBV2, with D tentatively TRBD1 (6 bases). Trimming stripped 2 bases from V and 6 bases from J, with 17 bases between. This CDR3 spans 16 amino acids. The germline gives CDR1 SNHLY, CDR2 FYNNEI. The CDR3 nucleotides read TGTGCCAGCAGTGAACACAGTCGATTAGGGGGCAATGAGCAGTTCTTC. This codes for CASSEHSRLGGNEQFF.

The gene calls are TRBV10-3 and TRBJ2-1; D may be TRBD2 (7 bases). The length of the CDR3 is 17 residues. Germline CDR1 ENHRY, CDR2 SYGVKD. V gave up 8 bases and J gave up 2 bases, with 22 bases separating them. Written as DNA, the CDR3 is TGTGCCATCCGCGAGGGGGGAGGGAGTATCGCCTACAATGAGCAGTTCTTC. This sequence encodes CAIREGGGSIAYNEQFF.

The chain uses TRBV5-8 and TRBJ2-1; 9 nucleotides line up with TRBD2. The CDR3 extends over 15 amino acids. Germline CDR1 reads SGHTS; CDR2 reads YDEGEE. V trimming: 5 bases; J trimming: 5 bases; junction bases outside the gene matches: 8. Here the CDR3 DNA reads TGTGCCAGCAGGGTTTGGGGGACTAGCAACAATGAGCAGTTCTTC. Translated, it gives CASRVWGTSNNEQFF.

The chain uses TRBV18 and TRBJ2-1, with 13 bases identical to TRBD2. The length of the CDR3 is 18 residues. The V segment lost 4 bases and the J segment 4 bases; nucleotides outside the gene matches: 10. Per germline, CDR1 KGHSH and CDR2 LQKENI. CDR3 residues: CASSLRMGLAGKYNEQFF. The DNA for the CDR3 is TGTGCCAGCTCACTTCGAATGGGACTAGCGGGAAAGTACAATGAGCAGTTCTTC.

The chain uses TRBV7-2 and TRBJ2-1, with 11 bases fitting TRBD2. This CDR3 spans 18 amino acids. V shed 4 bases and J 5 bases; nucleotides not matched to a gene: 13. Germline V gives CDR1 SGHTA, CDR2 FQGNSA. The CDR3 bases are TGTGCCAGCAGCTCATCCCCCGGGACTAGCGGACCGAACAATGAGCAGTTCTTC. Its protein product is CASSSSPGTSGPNNEQFF. The entire variable domain, with the rest obtained from reference TRBV7-2 and TRBJ2-1, is as follows: GAGVSQSPSNKVTEKGKDVELRCDPISGHTALYWYRQSLGQGLEFLIYFQGNSAPDKSGLPSDRFSAERTGGSVSTLTIQRTQQEDSAVYLCASSSSPGTSGPNNEQFFGPGTRLTVL.

The V call is TRBV27, the J call TRBJ2-1, with 9 bases fitting TRBD1. The V gene's germline CDR1 is MNHEY and CDR2 SMNVEV (reference sequence). Germline trimming cut 6 bases from V and 7 bases from J; bases unmatched to any gene: 10. The CDR3 runs to 15 residues. CDR3 protein: CASSPTGGSLNEQFF. The CDR3 nucleotides read TGTGCCAGCAGCCCGACAGGGGGATCTTTGAATGAGCAGTTCTTC.

The chain carries TRBV2 and TRBJ2-2, with a possible D match to TRBD2 (6 bases). Germline values: CDR1 SNHLY, CDR2 FYNNEI. CDR3 length: 16 amino acids. The ends were cut back, 5 bases at V and 0 bases at J, with 13 bases in the middle. CDR3 coding DNA: TGTGCCAGCAGTTCCCTGCTAGCGACGAACACCGGGGAGCTGTTTTTT. The encoded protein is CASSSLLATNTGELFF.

The V gene is TRBV6-5, the J gene TRBJ1-2; 8 nucleotides align to TRBD1. The germline gives CDR1 MNHEY, CDR2 SVGAGI. V shed 6 bases, J shed 7 bases, and the junction held 10 bases outside the gene matches. The CDR3 totals 14 residues. The CDR3 loop reads CASRLTGQGVGYTF. CDR3 bases: TGTGCCAGCAGGCTAACCGGACAGGGCGTTGGCTACACCTTC.

The genes are TRBV4-1 and TRBJ1-5, with 8 bases fitting TRBD1. The CDR3 runs to 15 residues. V lost 3 bases, J lost 4 bases, and 5 bases stayed unmatched. From germline, CDR1 is MGHRA and CDR2 YSYEKL. In nucleotides, the CDR3 is TGCGCCAGCAGCCACCCGGACAGGGTGAATCAGCCCCAGCATTTT. It specifies CASSHPDRVNQPQHF.

The chain is built from TRBV5-4 and TRBJ2-7; D uncertain. The germline V and J ends were trimmed by 0 bases and 0 bases, with 7 bases remaining between them. This CDR3 contains 14 residues. Germline CDR1 reads SGHNT; CDR2 reads YYREEE (reference sequence). The CDR3 region is CASSLDGSSYEQYF. CDR3 DNA: TGTGCCAGCAGCTTGGATGGCAGCTCCTACGAGCAGTACTTC.